This paragraph reports one T cell receptor beta chain. The data were taken from a study of blood T cell repertoires in COVID-19. The CDR3 is 17 residues long. Per the germline V gene, CDR1 is SGHRS and CDR2 is YFSETQ. V dropped 0 bases and J dropped 3; count of bases not matched to a gene: 12. Original methodology: The authors estimated nucleated cell counts from reference gene primer amplification. Clones were sequenced by immunoSEQ multiplex PCR, and TCRdb holds only the in-frame ones, with some missing. That table furnishes V, J and clone size, whereas the DNA furnished D and trimming. The sample has 410,000 or so clones, 75% to 90% seen once.

The sequenced sample consisted of peripheral blood. The chain combines TRBV5-1 with TRBJ2-7; the match to TRBD2 covers 7 bases. The sequence derives from a woman in her thirties or forties with COVID-19, enrolled during active disease. DNA of the CDR3: TGCGCCAGCAGCTTGGCGCAGGGACTAAAAGGTATCTACGAGCAGTACTTC. This translates into CASSLAQGLKGIYEQYF.